The rows below give T cell receptor beta chains drawn from one sample of a study of T cell responses to AZD1222 COVID-19 vaccine. Assay used: immunoSEQ multiplex PCR; TCRdb lists only in-frame clones, some missing. Here the sample spans around 96,000 clones, nearly 90% being singletons. The source material was peripheral blood, sampled on day 0 of AZD1222 vaccination. The source is an adult in good health. Each CDR3 is given with its conserved first and last residue. Clone size is stated in some rows and not others, as once, few, many or a class when expanded.

size	J	V	CDR3
few	TRBJ1-5	TRBV5-8	CASSLTSGGYSNQPQHF
.	TRBJ1-6	TRBV6-5	CASSYEGGGSPLHF
.	TRBJ1-1	TRBV7-2	CASSFRDRGDRNTEAFF
.	TRBJ1-6	TRBV5-1	CASSLGTGNSPLHF
.	TRBJ2-1	TRBV3-1/TRBV3-2	CASSHYGGARLGNEQFF
.	TRBJ2-1	TRBV4-2	CASSQEMGNEQFF
.	TRBJ1-5	TRBV2	CASSEGQKQSNQPQHF
.	TRBJ1-1	TRBV6-2/TRBV6-3	CASSYLGRANTEAFF
.	TRBJ2-7	TRBV30	CAWGTGYYEQYF
.	TRBJ1-6	TRBV10-2	CASSEIPGGSSPLHF
.	TRBJ2-7	TRBV9	CASSVDMTGYEQYF
.	TRBJ1-6	TRBV27	CASGPDSYGFTLHF
.	TRBJ1-4	TRBV3-1/TRBV3-2	CASSQGTGFEKLFF
many	TRBJ1-3	TRBV6-6	CASRDSSGNTIYF
few	TRBJ2-3	TRBV5-1	CASSTITGGSTDTQYF
.	TRBJ1-1	TRBV9	CASSRNRVGTEAFF
.	TRBJ1-4	TRBV10-3	CAISGAPNEKLFF
.	TRBJ1-1	TRBV19	CASSFALGAEAFF
few	TRBJ2-2	TRBV5-4	CASSLDRGLYTGELFF
once	TRBJ2-1	TRBV3-1/TRBV3-2	CASSQRDQAGEQFF
once	TRBJ1-4	TRBV19	CASSIGTPEKLFF
.	TRBJ1-6	TRBV5-1	CASSLGPDERTLHF
.	TRBJ2-5	TRBV19	CASSIGDRGPQETQYF
.	TRBJ2-5	TRBV7-9	CASSQPGLQETQYF
.	TRBJ2-5	TRBV24-1	CATSSTSGAQETQYF
.	TRBJ2-6	TRBV7-2	CASSTANVLTF
few	TRBJ1-1	TRBV12-3/TRBV12-4	CASSWGTEAFF
.	TRBJ2-5	TRBV2	CASLRGAGETQYF
.	TRBJ1-3	TRBV6-1	CASSESWGAPSGNTIYF